The clone carrying this TCR beta chain came up a few times. This sample is part of a study of blood T cell repertoires in COVID-19. Sequencing used immunoSEQ multiplex PCR; TCRdb keeps in-frame clones, though not all of them. The table lists fewer than 60,000 clones, 86% of them singletons, with roughly 24% in the top ten. The CDR3 runs to 15 residues. V shed 7 bases and J 9 bases; nucleotides not matched to a gene: 13. Germline V gene data show CDR1 as SGHTA and CDR2 as FQGTGA. The rearrangement uses TRBV7-3 and TRBJ2-1, with 9 bases lining up with TRBD2. The specimen was peripheral blood. The TCR sequence derives from a woman of 80 years or more with acute or convalescent COVID-19. The CDR3 coding sequence is TGTGCCAGCAACCCGACGGGGCGGGAGGGCGGTGAGCAGTTCTTC. Translated: CASNPTGREGGEQFF.